This T cell receptor beta chain is from a study of blood T cell repertoires in COVID-19. The CDR3 sequence is 14 residues long. CDR1 and CDR2 from the germline V gene are GTSNPN and SVGIG (reference sequence). V shed 4 bases and J 5 bases; nucleotides not matched to a gene: 7. This clone was seen a few times. Generated by immunoSEQ multiplex PCR, the TCRdb table keeps only in-frame clones and is missing some. This sample has about 49,000 clones, with 77% found just once. The sequence was collected from a man between 65 and 85 years old with active or convalescent COVID-19. V and J are TRBV30 and TRBJ2-2; 7 bases agree with TRBD2. Material for sequencing was peripheral blood. CDR3: CAWNSGADTGELFF. CDR3 coding DNA: TGTGCCTGGAACAGCGGGGCAGATACCGGGGAGCTGTTTTTT. Complete variable domain (other parts from reference TRBV30 and TRBJ2-2): SQTIHQWPATLVQPVGSPLSLECTVEGTSNPNLYWYRQAAGRGLQLLFYSVGIGQISSEVPQNLSASRPQDRQFILSSKKLLLSDSGFYLCAWNSGADTGELFFGEGSRLTVL.